This T cell receptor (beta chain) emerged from a study of blood T cell repertoires in COVID-19. For the study at large: The cDNA or gDNA used as material had been derived from T cells, B-cell-depleted T cells, or PBMCs.

Data came from immunoSEQ multiplex PCR; TCRdb stores just in-frame clones and leaves some out. Here the sample spans roughly 500,000 clones, approximately 89% being singletons. The CDR3 sequence is 14 residues long. Per the germline V gene, CDR1 is GTSNPN and CDR2 is SVGIG (reference sequence). Between the trimmed V and J ends, which lost 0 bases and 5 bases, there was a span of 13 bases. Sequenced material: peripheral blood. The receptor was derived from a man aged 18 to 30 with COVID-19, enrolled during active disease. V gene TRBV30 combines with J gene TRBJ1-1; D might be TRBD1 (5 bases). The DNA of the CDR3 is TGTGCCTGGAGTGTCGGGCAGGGTTTGACTGAAGCTTTCTTT. Amino acid sequence: CAWSVGQGLTEAFF.